The next 15 T cell receptor beta chains were all read from a single sample in a study of T cell responses to AZD1222 COVID-19 vaccine. The protocol was immunoSEQ multiplex PCR, while the TCRdb copy is restricted to in-frame clones and leaves out a portion. The sample lists approximately 160,000 clones, 85% to 95% occurring once. The sequenced sample was peripheral blood, obtained on day 0 of AZD1222 vaccination. The receptor source for this set is an adult in good health.

The chain is built from TRBV2 and TRBJ1-2; TRBD1 matches 8 bases. The CDR3 runs to 12 residues. Looked up from germline, CDR1 is SNHLY and CDR2 is FYNNEI. V shed 8 bases and J 4 bases; nucleotides not matched to a gene: 3. The CDR3 DNA is TGTGCCAGCCTAGGACAGGGCTATGGCTACACCTTC. It yields the protein CASLGQGYGYTF.

This sequence joins TRBV28 and TRBJ2-5, with TRBD2 matching 15 bases. The length of the CDR3 is 15 residues. Trimming removed 7 bases from V and 4 bases from J; junction bases left unmatched: 4. Per germline, CDR1 MDHEN and CDR2 SYDVKM. The CDR3: CASTLGLAGGETQYF. The CDR3 coding sequence is TGTGCCAGCACCCTGGGACTAGCGGGGGGAGAGACCCAGTACTTC. The full variable domain, in which reference TRBV28 and TRBJ2-5 provide the parts outside the CDR3, is DVKVTQSSRYLVKRTGEKVFLECVQDMDHENMFWYRQDPGLGLRLIYFSYDVKMKEKGDIPEGYSVSREKKERFSLILESASTNQTSMYLCASTLGLAGGETQYFGPGTRLLVL.

V is TRBV2 and J is TRBJ2-5, with unresolved D. The V gene's germline CDR1 is SNHLY and CDR2 FYNNEI. Between the trimmed V and J ends, which lost 4 bases and 3 bases, there was a span of 6 bases. CDR3 length: 12 residues. In DNA form, the CDR3 reads TGTGCCAGCAGTGTTGTGAAAGAGACCCAGTACTTC. Amino acid sequence: CASSVVKETQYF.

The V gene is TRBV14, the J gene TRBJ2-5; D call uncertain. The CDR3 length is 14 residues. CDR1 and CDR2 (germline): SGHDN, FVKESK. V lost 0 bases and J lost 7, with 12 bases in between. Written as DNA, the CDR3 is TGTGCCAGCAGCCAAGATAGGTTTCTTGCGACCCAGTACTTC. Protein: CASSQDRFLATQYF. Supplemented by reference TRBV14 and TRBJ2-5, the full variable domain reads EAGVTQFPSHSVIEKGQTVTLRCDPISGHDNLYWYRRVMGKEIKFLLHFVKESKQDESGMPNNRFLAERTGGTYSTLKVQPAELEDSGVYFCASSQDRFLATQYFGPGTRLLVL.

The genes are TRBV19 and TRBJ1-5; TRBD1 is a possible D gene (5 bases). The germline gives CDR1 LNHDA, CDR2 SQIVND (reference sequence). The V and J ends lost 3 bases and 6 bases respectively, with 15 bases between them. The CDR3 is 15 residues long. CDR3 coding DNA: TGTGCCAGTAGTATCATCACAGGTCGAGGTCAGCCCCAGCATTTT. Its translation: CASSIITGRGQPQHF.

The chain joins TRBV7-8 to TRBJ1-2; perhaps TRBD1 as D (5 bases). The CDR3 loop spans 14 amino acids. V lost 0 bases and J 7 bases, leaving 12 bases between the germline ends. Germline assignment: CDR1 SGHVS and CDR2 FQNEAQ. The chain's CDR3 is CASSLAGQGFGYTF. As DNA, the CDR3 is TGTGCCAGCAGCTTAGCAGGCCAGGGCTTTGGCTACACCTTC.

The chain carries TRBV4-1 and TRBJ2-7, with D unresolved. Trimming cost V 0 bases and J 2 bases, with 5 bases left between them. Germline values: CDR1 MGHRA, CDR2 YSYEKL. CDR3 length: 13 amino acids. CDR3 in DNA: TGCGCCAGCAGCCAAGAGGGGACCTACGAGCAGTACTTC. Translating gives CASSQEGTYEQYF.

The chain couples TRBV29-1 to TRBJ1-5; TRBD1 might be the D (5 bases). With 6 bases removed from V and 4 bases from J, the gap between germline ends came to 10 bases. Per the germline V gene, CDR1 is SQVTM and CDR2 is ANQGSEA. CDR3 size: 12 residues. CDR3 amino acids: CSVGTENQPQHF. CDR3 nucleotides: TGCAGCGTCGGGACCGAGAATCAGCCCCAGCATTTT.

This chain joins TRBV5-1 and TRBJ2-7; D gene uncertain. V was pared by 1 base and J by 5 bases, with 7 bases between. Germline CDR1 reads SGHRS; CDR2 reads YFSETQ. This CDR3 is 12 amino acids long. CDR3: CASSLNYNEQYF. CDR3 DNA: TGCGCCAGCAGCTTGAATTATAACGAGCAGTACTTC.

The V and J genes are TRBV6-2 or TRBV6-3 and TRBJ2-7; TRBD1 aligns across 7 bases. The length of the CDR3 is 14 residues. Germline CDR1 and CDR2: MNHEY and SVGEGT. J gave up 3 bases and V 0 bases, and 2 bases lay outside the gene matches. DNA of the CDR3: TGTGCCAGCAGTTACTCGGACAGGCACTACGAGCAGTACTTC. This gives the protein CASSYSDRHYEQYF.

The gene calls are TRBV9 and TRBJ2-3; the match to TRBD1 covers 7 bases. The V gene's germline CDR1 is SGDLS and CDR2 YYNGEE. The J segment lost 0 bases and the V segment lost 6 bases, leaving 1 base of the junction unmatched. The CDR3 spans 13 residues. As DNA, the CDR3 is TGTGCCAGCACGACAGGGAGCACAGATACGCAGTATTTT. Translation: CASTTGSTDTQYF.

The V gene is TRBV9, the J gene TRBJ2-2, with 9 bases lining up with TRBD1. Germline CDR1 and CDR2: SGDLS and YYNGEE. The CDR3 runs to 16 residues. Trimming removed 3 bases from V and 2 bases from J; junction bases left unmatched: 5. The CDR3 DNA reads TGTGCCAGCAGCGGGGGGACAGGGATCAACACCGGGGAGCTGTTTTTT. It is translated as CASSGGTGINTGELFF.

The chain combines TRBV4-1 with TRBJ1-5, with D unclear. Germline CDR1 and CDR2: MGHRA and YSYEKL. Trimming left V 4 bases short and J 3 bases short, with 13 bases between. The CDR3 is 15 amino acids. This CDR3 reads CASSRTGLTNQPQHF. CDR3 in DNA: TGCGCCAGCAGCCGAACGGGGTTGACCAATCAGCCCCAGCATTTT.

CDR3 sequence: CASSRAGARNSPLHF. The CDR3 bases are TGTGCCAGCTCACGTGCAGGGGCGCGAAATTCACCCCTCCACTTT. This chain joins TRBV18 and TRBJ1-6; D perhaps matches TRBD1 (6 bases). The CDR3 has 15 residues. V lost 4 bases, J lost 7 bases, and 14 bases lay in between. Germline CDR1 is KGHSH and CDR2 is LQKENI.

The sample holds one count of this clone. The chain carries TRBV10-3 and TRBJ1-1; the D gene is possibly TRBD1 (6 bases). The ends were cut back, 2 bases at V and 7 bases at J, with 20 bases in the middle. CDR1 ENHRY and CDR2 SYGVKD come from the germline V gene. CDR3 length: 16 amino acids. The CDR3 is CAISEAYRVSSFEAFF. In DNA, the CDR3 is TGTGCCATCAGTGAGGCCTACAGGGTTTCAAGTTTTGAAGCTTTCTTT.